Presented here are 29 T cell receptor beta chains from one specimen sequenced in a study of cytomegalovirus exposure and HLA in healthy donors. The PCR made use of 60 Vbeta and 13 Jbeta primers. Profiled with immunoSEQ multiplex PCR; TCRdb holds only in-frame clones, not every one. The sample consists of 70,000 to 100,000 clones, less than 80% of them appearing once. The sample was PBMCs. The receptors here all came from a woman aged 50 to 65 in good health and CMV-seropositive.

This chain connects TRBV2 to TRBJ1-3, with TRBD1 matching 7 bases. CDR1 and CDR2 from the germline V gene are SNHLY and FYNNEI. This CDR3 contains 14 residues. V trimming: 8 bases; J trimming: 0 bases; junction bases outside the gene matches: 4. CDR3 in amino acids: CASGQGGSGNTIYF. The CDR3 nucleotides are TGTGCCAGCGGGCAGGGGGGCTCTGGAAACACCATATATTTT.

Written as DNA, the CDR3 is TGTGCCAGCAGCTCGGAGCGGGGGGGAGACAATGAGCAGTTCTTC. This sequence encodes CASSSERGGDNEQFF. This sequence joins TRBV7-8 and TRBJ2-1, with 10 nucleotides matching TRBD2. Germline loops: CDR1 SGHVS, CDR2 FQNEAQ. V lost 4 bases, J lost 5 bases, and 5 bases stayed unmatched. This CDR3 has 15 amino acids.

The chain employs TRBV29-1 and TRBJ2-7; D is uncertain. V was pared by 2 bases and J by 0 bases, with 8 bases between. The germline V gene has CDR1 SQVTM and CDR2 ANQGSEA. The CDR3 runs 13 residues. The CDR3 DNA sequence: TGCAGCGTTGAATGGGCAGACTCCTACGAGCAGTACTTC. Amino acids: CSVEWADSYEQYF.

The V call is TRBV28, the J call TRBJ1-6, with 8 bases identical to TRBD1. V was pared by 5 bases and J by 9 bases, with 12 bases of the junction left unmatched. This CDR3 contains 16 residues. Germline CDR1 reads MDHEN; CDR2 reads SYDVKM. CDR3 DNA sequence: TGTGCCAGCAGTGGCCTAGGACAGGGTTCGAGTTCACCCCTCCACTTT. Protein: CASSGLGQGSSSPLHF.

The sample holds a few counts of this clone. The gene calls are TRBV28 and TRBJ1-4; D might be TRBD1 (6 bases). CDR3 size: 15 residues. Germline V gene lookup returns CDR1 MDHEN and CDR2 SYDVKM. V was clipped by 4 bases and J by 5 bases, with 14 bases between them. The CDR3 here is CASSSAGERNEKLFF. As DNA, the CDR3 is TGTGCCAGCAGTTCTGCAGGGGAAAGGAATGAAAAACTGTTTTTT.

This clone has only a few counts. This CDR3 reads CASSLGGPVFYGYTF. Written as DNA, the CDR3 is TGTGCCAGCAGTTTGGGGGGGCCAGTCTTCTATGGCTACACCTTC. The chain recombines TRBV28 with TRBJ1-2; D might be TRBD1 (6 bases). The ends were cut back, 3 bases at V and 4 bases at J, with 15 bases in the middle. Germline V gives CDR1 MDHEN, CDR2 SYDVKM. This CDR3 has 15 residues.

The rearrangement uses TRBV7-2 and TRBJ2-1, with TRBD2 matching 7 bases. Trimming took 5 bases from V and 0 from J; bases not matched to a gene: 4. The CDR3 length is 15 residues. Per germline, CDR1 SGHTA and CDR2 FQGNSA. CDR3 nucleotides: TGTGCCAGCAGCCTTGGGACTATCTCCTACAATGAGCAGTTCTTC. This sequence encodes CASSLGTISYNEQFF.

The V gene is TRBV28, the J gene TRBJ1-2; possibly TRBD1 for D (6 bases). The ends were cut back, 3 bases at V and 1 base at J, with 12 bases in the middle. The V gene's germline CDR1 is MDHEN and CDR2 SYDVKM. This CDR3 is built from 15 residues. In nucleotides, the CDR3 is TGTGCCAGCAGTTTTTCGGTAGGGGGTAACTATGGCTACACCTTC. Protein sequence: CASSFSVGGNYGYTF.

The chain is built from TRBV28 and TRBJ1-1; tentative D call: TRBD1 (5 bases). The CDR3 runs to 13 residues. V lost 5 bases and J 4 bases, leaving 11 bases between the germline ends. Germline CDR1 is MDHEN and CDR2 is SYDVKM. The CDR3 is CASSLPGGTEAFF. CDR3 nucleotides: TGTGCCAGCAGTCTCCCGGGGGGCACTGAAGCTTTCTTT.

This clone was seen a single time. This sequence joins TRBV9 and TRBJ2-1; 7 positions match TRBD2. The germline V gene has CDR1 SGDLS and CDR2 YYNGEE. The CDR3 consists of 17 residues. Trimming took 0 bases from V and 7 from J; bases not matched to a gene: 13. The CDR3 DNA sequence: TGTGCCAGCAGCGTAGGAGCACGGGGGGAACTTTTTAATGAGCAGTTCTTC. Its protein is CASSVGARGELFNEQFF.

The chain has TRBV18 and TRBJ1-1, with D tentatively TRBD1 (5 bases). CDR1 and CDR2 from the germline V gene are KGHSH and LQKENI. The CDR3 length is 17 residues. Trimming removed 3 bases at V and 0 bases at J, with 17 bases between. CDR3 sequence reads: CASSPRPLTDLNTEAFF. The CDR3 DNA is TGTGCCAGCTCACCGCGGCCTTTGACAGACCTGAACACTGAAGCTTTCTTT.

V and J are TRBV5-4 and TRBJ2-7; 10 bases match TRBD1. The V segment lost 4 bases and the J segment 7 bases; nucleotides outside the gene matches: 8. This CDR3 is 14 amino acids long. The germline gives CDR1 SGHNT, CDR2 YYREEE (reference sequence). The CDR3 is CASSRQGATEEQYF. CDR3 sequence (DNA): TGTGCCAGCAGCCGACAGGGGGCAACGGAGGAGCAGTACTTC. Complete variable domain (other parts from reference TRBV5-4 and TRBJ2-7): ETGVTQSPTHLIKTRGQQVTLRCSSQSGHNTVSWYQQALGQGPQFIFQYYREEENGRGNFPPRFSGLQFPNYSSELNVNALELDDSALYLCASSRQGATEEQYFGPGTRLTVT.

The chain joins TRBV2 to TRBJ2-1; D is perhaps TRBD2 (5 bases). Germline-derived CDR1 and CDR2 are SNHLY and FYNNEI. Trimming pared 10 bases from V and 1 base from J, leaving 8 bases between. The CDR3 covers 12 residues. CDR3 amino acids: CATEGSYNEQFF. DNA for the CDR3: TGTGCCACCGAGGGATCCTACAATGAGCAGTTCTTC.

The chain uses TRBV7-3 and TRBJ2-5, with TRBD1 matching 8 bases. The ends lost 8 bases at V and 5 bases at J; junction bases unmatched: 7. The CDR3 sequence is 13 residues long. CDR1 and CDR2 from the germline V gene are SGHTA and FQGTGA. CDR3 protein: CASSQGAGETQYF. The DNA for the CDR3 is TGTGCCAGCTCGCAGGGGGCGGGGGAGACCCAGTACTTC.

This chain links TRBV5-6 with TRBJ1-4; D not resolved. The germline CDR1 and CDR2 sequences are SGHDT and YYEEEE. Trimming shortened V by 3 bases and J by 4 bases, and 13 bases separated the two germline ends. The CDR3 loop spans 15 amino acids. The CDR3 region is CASSSAGRDNEKLFF. The CDR3 DNA sequence: TGTGCCAGCAGCTCGGCAGGCCGGGATAATGAAAAACTGTTTTTT.

The count of this clone is one. J is TRBJ1-1 and V is TRBV2; D gene ambiguous. The germline CDR1 and CDR2 sequences are SNHLY and FYNNEI. V was clipped by 6 bases and J by 4 bases, with 12 bases between them. The CDR3 is made up of 13 amino acids. This CDR3 reads CASSREDGTEAFF. The CDR3 DNA reads as TGTGCCAGCAGCCGGGAGGATGGCACTGAAGCTTTCTTT.

The chain is built from TRBV7-3 and TRBJ2-5; TRBD2 matches at 9 bases. Germline CDR1 is SGHTA and CDR2 is FQGTGA. The CDR3 sequence is 17 residues long. The V and J ends lost 2 bases and 4 bases, in that order; junction bases with no gene match: 11. This chain's CDR3 is CASSLGLGGGAGETQYF. The CDR3 nucleotides read TGTGCCAGCAGCTTAGGCCTGGGCGGGGGGGCGGGAGAGACCCAGTACTTC.

The chain employs TRBV28 and TRBJ1-1; D is possibly TRBD1 (5 bases). Trimming removed 1 base from V and 6 bases from J, with 12 bases in between. Per germline, CDR1 MDHEN and CDR2 SYDVKM. The CDR3 has 14 amino acids. The CDR3 protein is CASSLLSGIAEAFF. Written as DNA, the CDR3 is TGTGCCAGCAGTTTATTGTCAGGGATCGCTGAAGCTTTCTTT.

The chain links TRBV27 to TRBJ1-2, with 7 positions matching TRBD1. J lost 3 bases, V lost 6 bases, and 13 bases had no gene match. The CDR3 has 16 amino acids. Germline-derived CDR1 and CDR2 are MNHEY and SMNVEV (reference sequence). CDR3 nucleotide sequence: TGTGCCAGCAGCCCTCTCTCCACCGGGACAGACTATGGCTACACCTTC. Translation: CASSPLSTGTDYGYTF.

This chain links TRBV29-1 with TRBJ2-3; TRBD1 might be the D (5 bases). The V and J ends lost 3 bases and 0 bases respectively, with 10 bases between them. CDR1 is SQVTM, CDR2 ANQGSEA, per germline. CDR3 length equals 14 residues. CDR3 sequence: CSVDAGPSTDTQYF. In nucleotides, the CDR3 is TGCAGCGTTGATGCAGGGCCTAGCACAGATACGCAGTATTTT.

This chain links TRBV4-2 with TRBJ2-1, with 8 bases identical to TRBD1. Germline CDR1 is LGHNA and CDR2 is YNFKEQ. The CDR3 loop spans 14 amino acids. Losses at the gene ends were 1 base for V and 9 bases for J; bases not matched to a gene: 5. The CDR3 nucleotides read TGTGCCAGCAGCCAAGCAGGGGGCTGGAGTGAGCAGTTCTTC. Its translation is CASSQAGGWSEQFF.

The DNA for the CDR3 is TGTGCCAGCAAGGGCCCGGGGTTGACTGAAGCTTTCTTT. Encoded protein: CASKGPGLTEAFF. The chain recombines TRBV25-1 with TRBJ1-1; D unresolved. CDR3 length equals 13 residues. CDR1 and CDR2 from the germline V gene are MGHDK and SYGVNS. V lost 7 bases and J 5 bases, leaving 14 bases between the germline ends.

This chain links TRBV9 with TRBJ2-1; D not certain. Trimming took 2 bases from V and 9 from J, leaving 6 bases between them. This CDR3 region has 11 residues. CDR1 and CDR2 from the germline V gene are SGDLS and YYNGEE. In DNA, the CDR3 is TGTGCCAGCAGCGTTAATCGTGAGCAGTTCTTC. Its protein product is CASSVNREQFF.

This rearrangement joins TRBV7-2 to TRBJ2-3, with TRBD2 matching over 13 bases. This CDR3 is built from 19 residues. Losses at the gene ends were 0 bases for V and 4 bases for J; bases not matched to a gene: 10. Germline V gene lookup returns CDR1 SGHTA and CDR2 FQGNSA. CDR3 DNA sequence: TGTGCCAGCAGCTTAGCAGGGGGCACTAGCGGGGGGGACGCAGATACGCAGTATTTT. Translated: CASSLAGGTSGGDADTQYF.

Concerning this clone: The same CDR3 also results from other DNA sequences found in this sample. The genes are TRBV7-2 and TRBJ1-2; D perhaps matches TRBD1 (6 bases). The CDR3 is 12 residues long. Germline V CDR1 and CDR2: SGHTA, FQGNSA. Trimming shortened V by 5 bases and J by 4 bases, and 8 bases separated the two germline ends. The CDR3 loop reads CASSLDSYGYTF. The CDR3 DNA reads as TGTGCCAGCAGCCTGGACAGCTATGGCTACACCTTC.

The rearrangement uses TRBV7-2 and TRBJ2-1, with D hard to call. Germline CDR1 and CDR2: SGHTA and FQGNSA. Trimming shortened V by 4 bases and J by 0 bases, and 7 bases separated the two germline ends. This CDR3 contains 14 residues. The CDR3 bases are TGTGCCAGCAGCTCCGGCGGCTCCTACAATGAGCAGTTCTTC. Translated, it gives CASSSGGSYNEQFF. The variable domain in full, with the rest retrieved from reference TRBV7-2 and TRBJ2-1, is GAGVSQSPSNKVTEKGKDVELRCDPISGHTALYWYRQSLGQGLEFLIYFQGNSAPDKSGLPSDRFSAERTGGSVSTLTIQRTQQEDSAVYLCASSSGGSYNEQFFGPGTRLTVL.

This clone was observed a few times. The chain recombines TRBV9 with TRBJ2-7; 12 nucleotides align to TRBD1. Germline values: CDR1 SGDLS, CDR2 YYNGEE. Germline trimming cut 4 bases from V and 4 bases from J; bases unmatched to any gene: 9. The CDR3 has 16 residues. In nucleotides, the CDR3 is TGTGCCAGCAGCCCCGGGACAGGGGGCTTATTGTACGAGCAGTACTTC. Its translation is CASSPGTGGLLYEQYF.

In this sample, this clone turned up a few times. J is TRBJ1-1 and V is TRBV2, with D perhaps TRBD1 (5 bases). Germline lookup yields CDR1 SNHLY and CDR2 FYNNEI. V lost 6 bases to trimming and J lost 0 bases, with 8 bases between them. The CDR3 loop spans 13 amino acids. CDR3 sequence reads: CASRGDMNTEAFF. CDR3 sequence (DNA): TGTGCCAGCAGAGGGGATATGAACACTGAAGCTTTCTTT.

V usage is TRBV28 and J usage is TRBJ1-1; D perhaps matches TRBD1 (5 bases). The CDR3 consists of 12 residues. V was trimmed by 5 bases and J by 5 bases, leaving 9 bases between them. CDR1 and CDR2 (germline): MDHEN, SYDVKM. The CDR3 loop reads CASSRQGTEAFF. The DNA for the CDR3 is TGTGCCAGCAGTCGCCAGGGTACTGAAGCTTTCTTT.